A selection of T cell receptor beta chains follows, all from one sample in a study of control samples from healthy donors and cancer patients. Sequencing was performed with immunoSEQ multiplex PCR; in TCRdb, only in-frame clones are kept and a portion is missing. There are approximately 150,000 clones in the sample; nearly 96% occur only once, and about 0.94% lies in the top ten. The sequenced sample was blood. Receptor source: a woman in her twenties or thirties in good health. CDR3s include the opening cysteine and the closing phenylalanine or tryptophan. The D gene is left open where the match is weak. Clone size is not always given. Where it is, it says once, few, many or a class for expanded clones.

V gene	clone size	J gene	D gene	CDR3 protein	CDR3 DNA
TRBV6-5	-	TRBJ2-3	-	CASSYVGEDTQYF	TGTGCCAGCAGTTACGTAGGGGAGGATACGCAGTATTTT
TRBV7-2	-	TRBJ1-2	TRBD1	CASSRQGAIGYTF	TGTGCCAGCAGCCGACAGGGGGCTATCGGCTACACCTTC
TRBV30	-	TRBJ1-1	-	CAWIFPGVGVKAFF	TGTGCCTGGATTTTTCCGGGGGTGGGGGTAAAGGCTTTCTTT
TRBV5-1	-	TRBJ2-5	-	CASSPGLAAQETQYF	TGCGCCAGCAGCCCTGGGTTAGCGGCGCAAGAGACCCAGTACTTC
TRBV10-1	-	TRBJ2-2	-	CASSFAYTGELFF	TGCGCCAGCAGTTTCGCATACACCGGGGAGCTGTTTTTT
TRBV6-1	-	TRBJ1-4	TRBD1	CASSERLGGGGKLFF	TGTGCCAGCAGTGAAAGGCTAGGGGGCGGCGGAAAACTGTTTTTT
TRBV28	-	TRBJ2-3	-	CASSLVIADTQYF	TGTGCCAGCAGTTTAGTGATAGCAGATACGCAGTATTTT
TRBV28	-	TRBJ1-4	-	CASSARGRVGNEKLFF	TGTGCCAGTTCCGCCAGGGGACGAGTCGGTAATGAAAAACTGTTTTTT
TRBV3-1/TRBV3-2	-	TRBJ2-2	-	CASSGGRGAGTGELFF	TGTGCCAGTTCGGGGGGCCGGGGGGCTGGCACCGGGGAGCTGTTTTTT
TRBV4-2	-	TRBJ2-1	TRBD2	CASSRVGTSGAYNEQFF	TGTGCCAGCAGCCGAGTAGGGACTAGCGGGGCATACAATGAGCAGTTCTTC
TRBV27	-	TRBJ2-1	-	CASSLSIGSNEQFF	TGTGCCAGCAGTTTATCGATAGGGTCCAATGAGCAGTTCTTC
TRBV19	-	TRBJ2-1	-	CASSPPPATLGQLVDEQFF	TGTGCCAGTAGTCCCCCCCCCGCCACGCTAGGCCAATTAGTGGATGAGCAGTTCTTC
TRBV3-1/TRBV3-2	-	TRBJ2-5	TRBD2	CASSLRERGETQYF	TGTGCCAGCAGCCTAAGGGAGCGGGGAGAGACCCAGTACTTC
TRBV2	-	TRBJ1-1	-	CASSFHSDRGRTEAFF	TGTGCCAGCAGCTTCCACTCAGATCGGGGTCGCACTGAAGCTTTCTTT
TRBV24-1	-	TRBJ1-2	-	CATSGDSYGYTF	TGTGCCACCAGTGGCGACAGCTATGGCTACACCTTC
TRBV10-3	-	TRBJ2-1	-	CAITDSHLGGEQFF	TGTGCCATCACGGACAGCCACCTGGGGGGTGAGCAGTTCTTC
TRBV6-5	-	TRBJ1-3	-	CATERFSGNTIYF	TGTGCCACCGAGCGGTTCTCTGGAAACACCATATATTTT
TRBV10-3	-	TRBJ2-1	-	CAISELEWVEQFF	TGTGCCATCAGTGAGTTAGAATGGGTTGAGCAGTTCTTC
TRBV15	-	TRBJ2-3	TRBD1	CATSMGTGTTDTQYF	TGTGCCACCAGCATGGGGACAGGGACCACAGATACGCAGTATTTT
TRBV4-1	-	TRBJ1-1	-	CASSEIRLAENTEAFF	TGCGCCAGCAGCGAAATTAGACTTGCGGAGAACACTGAAGCTTTCTTT
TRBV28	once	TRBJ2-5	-	CASSLGSRRETQYF	TGTGCCAGCAGTTTGGGCAGTCGACGAGAGACCCAGTACTTC
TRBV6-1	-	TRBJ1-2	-	CASSAQMGGRNYGYTF	TGTGCCAGCAGTGCCCAAATGGGGGGGCGTAACTATGGCTACACCTTC
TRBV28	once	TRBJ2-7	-	CASSLWLGRGYEQYF	TGTGCCAGCAGTTTATGGTTAGGCAGGGGCTACGAGCAGTACTTC
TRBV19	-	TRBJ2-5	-	CASSILGRETQYF	TGTGCCAGTAGTATTCTGGGTCGCGAGACCCAGTACTTC
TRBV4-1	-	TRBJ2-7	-	CASSQDYHEQYF	TGCGCCAGCAGCCAAGATTACCACGAGCAGTACTTC
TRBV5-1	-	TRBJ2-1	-	CASTGPGDEQFF	TGCGCCAGCACCGGACCGGGAGACGAGCAGTTCTTC
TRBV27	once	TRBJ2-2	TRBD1	CASSLGTGTGELFF	TGTGCCAGCAGTTTAGGGACAGGGACCGGGGAGCTGTTTTTT
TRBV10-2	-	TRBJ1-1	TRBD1	CASSVGQEAFF	TGCGCCAGCAGCGTGGGACAGGAAGCTTTCTTT
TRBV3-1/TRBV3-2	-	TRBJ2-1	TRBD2	CASSPAGGGYNEQFF	TGTGCCAGCAGCCCCGCGGGCGGGGGGTACAATGAGCAGTTCTTC
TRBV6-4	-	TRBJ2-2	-	CASSRLHFITVTGELFF	TGTGCCAGCAGTCGCCTCCATTTCATCACGGTCACCGGGGAGCTGTTTTTT
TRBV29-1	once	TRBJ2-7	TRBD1	CSVRGTGTYEQYF	TGCAGCGTCCGGGGGACAGGGACCTACGAGCAGTACTTC
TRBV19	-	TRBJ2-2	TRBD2	CASSTLAGGANTGELFF	TGTGCCAGTAGTACGCTAGCGGGAGGTGCGAACACCGGGGAGCTGTTTTTT
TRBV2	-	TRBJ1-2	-	CASSESRPGYTF	TGTGCCAGCAGTGAATCTCGCCCTGGCTACACCTTC
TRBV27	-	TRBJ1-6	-	CASSLGQGSSPLHF	TGTGCCAGCAGTTTGGGCCAGGGGAGTTCACCCCTCCACTTT
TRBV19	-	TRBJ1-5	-	CASSIVSMQPQHF	TGTGCCAGTAGTATCGTGTCGATGCAGCCCCAGCATTTT
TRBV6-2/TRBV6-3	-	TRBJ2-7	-	CASSNAGFGNEQYF	TGTGCCAGCAGTAACGCCGGGTTTGGCAACGAGCAGTACTTC
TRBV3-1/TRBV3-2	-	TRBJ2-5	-	CASSQQGRETQYF	TGTGCCAGCAGCCAACAGGGGCGAGAGACCCAGTACTTC
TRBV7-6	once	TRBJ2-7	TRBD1	CASSSDRGDLSGEQYF	TGTGCCAGCAGCTCTGACAGGGGAGATTTATCTGGCGAGCAGTACTTC
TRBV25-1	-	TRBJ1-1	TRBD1	CASSGQGGGPNTEAFF	TGTGCCAGCAGTGGACAGGGCGGAGGGCCGAACACTGAAGCTTTCTTT
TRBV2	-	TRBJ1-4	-	CASSGLSGVNEKLFF	TGTGCCAGCAGTGGCCTCTCGGGAGTTAATGAAAAACTGTTTTTT
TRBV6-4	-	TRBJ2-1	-	CASSDSPYNEQFF	TGTGCCAGCAGTGACTCTCCCTACAATGAGCAGTTCTTC
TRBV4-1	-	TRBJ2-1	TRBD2	CASSQPSGGGYNEQFF	TGCGCCAGCAGCCAACCGAGCGGGGGGGGATACAATGAGCAGTTCTTC
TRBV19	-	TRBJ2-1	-	CASTTLGGGTYNEQFF	TGTGCCAGTACCACTCTGGGGGGCGGTACCTACAATGAGCAGTTCTTC
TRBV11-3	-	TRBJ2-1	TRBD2	CASSLSRRSGAYINEQFF	TGTGCCAGCAGCCTATCCCGCCGTAGCGGGGCTTATATAAATGAGCAGTTCTTC
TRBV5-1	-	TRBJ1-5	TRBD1	CASSRTGGYQPQHF	TGCGCCAGCAGCAGAACAGGGGGTTATCAGCCCCAGCATTTT
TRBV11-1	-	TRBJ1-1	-	CASSRQPGVDGTEAFF	TGTGCCAGCAGCCGCCAGCCGGGGGTTGACGGCACTGAAGCTTTCTTT
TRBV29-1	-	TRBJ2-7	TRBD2	CSVESPSGTSGISYEQYF	TGCAGCGTTGAATCCCCATCCGGGACTAGCGGGATCTCCTACGAGCAGTACTTC
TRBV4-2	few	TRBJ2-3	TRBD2	CASSQDVAGPYTQYF	TGTGCCAGCAGCCAAGACGTAGCGGGGCCCTATACGCAGTATTTT
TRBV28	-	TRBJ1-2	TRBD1	CASSLQGDYGYTF	TGTGCCAGCAGTCTACAGGGGGACTATGGCTACACCTTC
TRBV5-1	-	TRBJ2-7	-	CASSTGPSEWEQYF	TGCGCCAGCAGCACCGGGCCTTCGGAGTGGGAGCAGTACTTC
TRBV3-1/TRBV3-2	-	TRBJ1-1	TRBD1	CASSPFPRGGAFF	TGTGCCAGCAGCCCATTTCCCAGGGGGGGAGCTTTCTTT
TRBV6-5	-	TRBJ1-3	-	CASSTSGNTIYF	TGTGCCAGCAGCACCAGTGGAAACACCATATATTTT